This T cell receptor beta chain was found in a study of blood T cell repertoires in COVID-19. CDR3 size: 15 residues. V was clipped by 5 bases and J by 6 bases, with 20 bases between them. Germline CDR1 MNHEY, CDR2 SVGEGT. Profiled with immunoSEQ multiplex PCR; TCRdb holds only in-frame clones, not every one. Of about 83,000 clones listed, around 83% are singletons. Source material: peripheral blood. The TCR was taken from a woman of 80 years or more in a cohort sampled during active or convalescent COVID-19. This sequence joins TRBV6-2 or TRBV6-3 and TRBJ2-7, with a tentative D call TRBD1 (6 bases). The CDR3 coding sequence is TGTGCCAGCAGTCTCTCAGGGGTCTTCGGGTCCGAGCAGTACTTC. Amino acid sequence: CASSLSGVFGSEQYF.